This entry features one TCR beta chain sequence. This CDR3 has 13 residues. CDR1 is MNHNS, CDR2 SASEGT, per germline. With 4 bases removed from V and 0 bases from J, the gap between germline ends came to 7 bases. The sample originates from a study of T cells in tuberculosis. Only in-frame clones appear in the TCRdb table, and some are missing; sequencing was by immunoSEQ multiplex PCR. The sample records 37,000 or so clones, roughly 93% being singletons. The receptor's source is a donor under 30 with latent tuberculosis or without tuberculosis infection. Some clones in this sample may be carry-over from other donors' samples. This sequence joins TRBV6-1 and TRBJ2-7; TRBD1 is a possible D gene (5 bases). The sample consisted of PBMCs. The CDR3 DNA is TGTGCCAGCAGTGCGACAGACTCCTACGAGCAGTACTTC. This translates into CASSATDSYEQYF.